Listed below are T cell receptor beta chains from one sample, sequenced in a study of cytomegalovirus exposure and HLA in healthy donors. Measured with immunoSEQ multiplex PCR; TCRdb has only the in-frame clones, and not every one. This sample has 100,000 to 150,000 clones, with 65% to 80% found just once. Sequences were obtained from PBMCs. These receptors originate from a woman aged 40 to 50 in good health and CMV-seronegative. Both conserved end residues are part of each CDR3.

len: 15
j_gene: TRBJ2-2
v_gene: TRBV2
CDR3aa: CASRETRTNTGELFF

len: 16
j_gene: TRBJ2-5
v_gene: TRBV25-1
CDR3aa: CASSLNKGGRVETQYF

len: 12
j_gene: TRBJ2-7
v_gene: TRBV2
CDR3aa: CASIDGAYEQYF

len: 15
j_gene: TRBJ2-1
v_gene: TRBV5-1
CDR3aa: CASSLYAGPRNEQFF

len: 15
j_gene: TRBJ2-5
v_gene: TRBV19
CDR3aa: CASTPSGASGETQYF

len: 13
j_gene: TRBJ1-1
v_gene: TRBV5-6
CDR3aa: CASSFQSSTEAFF

len: 16
j_gene: TRBJ2-7
v_gene: TRBV11-2
CDR3aa: CASSRLRASGSDEQYF

len: 14
j_gene: TRBJ2-2
v_gene: TRBV7-2
CDR3aa: CASSLGQPTGELFF

len: 14
j_gene: TRBJ1-2
v_gene: TRBV27
CDR3aa: CASSPRTGIAGYTF

len: 14
j_gene: TRBJ1-2
v_gene: TRBV5-5
CDR3aa: CASSPDSRVGDYTF

len: 15
j_gene: TRBJ2-1
v_gene: TRBV7-3
CDR3aa: CASSLGTGGRNEQFF

len: 18
j_gene: TRBJ2-5
v_gene: TRBV9
CDR3aa: CASSAVGLAGGGRETQYF

len: 15
j_gene: TRBJ1-1
v_gene: TRBV28
CDR3aa: CASSLSGGGNTEAFF

len: 16
j_gene: TRBJ1-1
v_gene: TRBV5-1
CDR3aa: CASSLARGRMNTEAFF

len: 16
j_gene: TRBJ2-6
v_gene: TRBV7-6
CDR3aa: CASSKLQGAGANGLTF

len: 14
j_gene: TRBJ2-4
v_gene: TRBV29-1
CDR3aa: CSVWLLPREDSQYF

len: 14
j_gene: TRBJ2-1
v_gene: TRBV19
CDR3aa: CASSVGEAYNEQFF

len: 14
j_gene: TRBJ2-7
v_gene: TRBV11-1
CDR3aa: CASSLGQSTYEQYF

len: 23
j_gene: TRBJ2-1
v_gene: TRBV10-1
CDR3aa: CASSETYEPGLAGGASNSNEQFF

len: 20
j_gene: TRBJ2-1
v_gene: TRBV21-1
CDR3aa: CASSKEPSLGSPSSYNEQFF

len: 16
j_gene: TRBJ2-3
v_gene: TRBV5-1
CDR3aa: CASSLILAGRTDTQYF

len: 14
j_gene: TRBJ2-1
v_gene: TRBV11-2
CDR3aa: CASSPGGSYNEQFF

len: 17
j_gene: TRBJ2-3
v_gene: TRBV7-3
CDR3aa: CASSLTGPGKGTDTQYF

len: 15
j_gene: TRBJ2-7
v_gene: TRBV19
CDR3aa: CASSILAGETYEQYF

len: 12
j_gene: TRBJ2-7
v_gene: TRBV5-4
CDR3aa: CASGPGLSEQYF

len: 15
j_gene: TRBJ1-1
v_gene: TRBV15
CDR3aa: CATSRDRAMNTEAFF

len: 16
j_gene: TRBJ2-5
v_gene: TRBV6-6
CDR3aa: CASSPQGGRWAETQYF

len: 18
j_gene: TRBJ1-6
v_gene: TRBV9
CDR3aa: CASSSPPGFNRDNSPLHF

len: 18
j_gene: TRBJ2-2
v_gene: TRBV7-9
CDR3aa: CASSPPGLAGGDTGELFF

len: 16
j_gene: TRBJ2-3
v_gene: TRBV18
CDR3aa: CASSPPGLRGTDTQYF

len: 16
j_gene: TRBJ2-3
v_gene: TRBV10-3
CDR3aa: CAISESIAPSTDTQYF

len: 14
j_gene: TRBJ1-4
v_gene: TRBV28
CDR3aa: CASSPRATNEKLFF

len: 14
j_gene: TRBJ1-6
v_gene: TRBV27
CDR3aa: CASSGQGAGSPLHF

len: 16
j_gene: TRBJ2-2
v_gene: TRBV25-1
CDR3aa: CASSEWAGGKTGELFF

len: 14
j_gene: TRBJ2-5
v_gene: TRBV5-5
CDR3aa: CASSAHGGQETQYF

len: 14
j_gene: TRBJ2-7
v_gene: TRBV27
CDR3aa: CASSSGQGWDEQYF

len: 17
j_gene: TRBJ2-1
v_gene: TRBV10-3
CDR3aa: CAISEPVASLVVDGQFF

len: 18
j_gene: TRBJ2-3
v_gene: TRBV5-3
CDR3aa: CARSPTSGGNLGTDTQYF